Below, 9 T cell receptor beta chains from the same sample are listed, as sequenced in a study of cytotoxic CD8 clonotypes in ibrutinib-treated CLL. The data were produced by immunoSEQ multiplex PCR, yet TCRdb's version contains in-frame clones alone and is incomplete. The table includes around 310,000 clones, more than 65% detected once. The sample here was PBMCs, taken before ibrutinib treatment. Receptors were obtained from a human donor with chronic lymphocytic leukemia.

DNA for the CDR3: TGTGCCAGCAGTCCCCTAGCGGGAGTAGGAGATACGCAGTATTTT. Protein product: CASSPLAGVGDTQYF. V and J are TRBV6-4 and TRBJ2-3; 10 nucleotides line up with TRBD2. The CDR3 has 15 amino acids. Germline V gene lookup returns CDR1 MRHNA and CDR2 SNTAGT. V was pared by 5 bases and J by 5 bases, with 7 bases of the junction left unmatched.

The rearrangement uses TRBV9 and TRBJ2-5, with D perhaps matching TRBD1 (5 bases). Germline CDR1 is SGDLS and CDR2 is YYNGEE. The V end lost 0 bases, the J end lost 5 bases, and 8 bases lay between the germline ends. The CDR3 loop spans 13 amino acids. The CDR3 protein is CASSVGGLETQYF. CDR3 coding DNA: TGTGCCAGCAGCGTAGGGGGCCTCGAGACCCAGTACTTC.

This chain connects TRBV27 to TRBJ2-2; D is undetermined. The CDR3 has 16 amino acids. Germline values: CDR1 MNHEY, CDR2 SMNVEV (reference sequence). With 5 bases removed from V and 4 bases from J, the gap between germline ends came to 17 bases. The CDR3 protein is CASSPKFTLFTGELFF. CDR3 DNA sequence: TGTGCCAGCAGTCCCAAGTTTACTCTTTTCACCGGGGAGCTGTTTTTT.

The CDR3, as DNA: TGCGCCAGCAGCTTGTATAACACAGATACGCAGTATTTT. Translating it yields CASSLYNTDTQYF. V usage is TRBV5-1 and J usage is TRBJ2-3; D is ambiguous. CDR1 and CDR2 (germline): SGHRS, YFSETQ. V dropped 1 base and J dropped 2 bases, with 5 bases sitting between them. This CDR3 has 13 amino acids.

J is TRBJ1-1 and V is TRBV2; D gene ambiguous. CDR1 SNHLY and CDR2 FYNNEI come from the germline V gene. V was shortened by 2 bases and J by 1 base, with 8 bases between the two germline ends. This CDR3 has 14 residues. Here the CDR3 reads CASSEPAENTEAFF. The CDR3 DNA reads as TGTGCCAGCAGTGAACCGGCAGAGAACACTGAAGCTTTCTTT.

This clone was observed a single time. The chain employs TRBV15 and TRBJ2-3; 8 bases agree with TRBD2. CDR1 is LNHNV, CDR2 YYDKDF, per germline (reference sequence). V lost 2 bases to trimming and J lost 7 bases; unmatched junction nucleotides: 14. The CDR3 covers 17 residues. The CDR3 DNA is TGTGCCACCAGCAGACTAGCGGGTCGGATTTTAATGAATACGCAGTATTTT. It codes for CATSRLAGRILMNTQYF.

This chain joins TRBV4-3 and TRBJ1-2; 10 bases fit TRBD1. CDR3 length: 16 residues. CDR1 and CDR2 from the germline V gene are LGHNA and YSLEER. The V gene end was trimmed by 4 bases and the J gene end by 6 bases; junction bases not matched to a gene: 11. CDR3 in amino acids: CASSRKGTGDLDGYTF. The DNA for the CDR3 is TGCGCCAGCAGCCGGAAGGGGACAGGGGACCTCGATGGCTACACCTTC.

This clone appeared a few times. The J gene is TRBJ2-2, the V gene TRBV6-5; D unresolved. Germline CDR1 is MNHEY and CDR2 is SVGAGI. The CDR3 runs 15 residues. Trimming removed 2 bases at V and 6 bases at J, with 13 bases between. The DNA of the CDR3 is TGTGCCAGCAGTTACGCACCAGGAGTCGCCGGGGAGCTGTTTTTT. Its protein is CASSYAPGVAGELFF.

The chain combines TRBV5-1 with TRBJ2-3; tentative D call: TRBD1 (5 bases). The CDR3 loop spans 16 amino acids. Per germline, CDR1 SGHRS and CDR2 YFSETQ. Trimming removed 0 bases at V and 0 bases at J, with 11 bases between. CDR3 in DNA: TGCGCCAGCAGCTTGGCCAGGGTTGTCAGCACAGATACGCAGTATTTT. Its protein product is CASSLARVVSTDTQYF.